The 8 T cell receptor beta chains below were found in one sample sequenced in a study of T cells after yellow fever vaccination. TCRdb itself ran the 5' RACE reads through MiXCR, one entry per CDR3 protein. The sample gives roughly 79,000 distinct CDR3 sequences, around 7.8% of which show up once; roughly 29% is in the top ten. Sequenced material: CD8+ T cells sorted from PBMCs, taken more than 8 days after the first yellow fever vaccination. Receptors were obtained from a young man who received the YFV17D yellow fever vaccine.

This clonotype has a count of ten or more. V usage is TRBV4-2 and J usage is TRBJ2-1; D is ambiguous. The CDR3 covers 16 residues. Deletions cut 2 bases from V and 0 bases from J, with 11 bases between. The germline gives CDR1 LGHNA, CDR2 YNFKEQ. The chain's CDR3 is CASSQSDASSYNEQFF. CDR3 DNA sequence: TGTGCCAGCAGCCAATCCGACGCGAGCTCCTACAATGAGCAGTTCTTC.

This clonotype was seen repeatedly, ten times or more. The CDR3 is CSAGDRALNTEAFF. CDR3 nucleotides: TGCAGTGCCGGGGATAGGGCTTTGAACACTGAAGCTTTCTTT. The chain employs TRBV20-1 and TRBJ1-1; D gene unclear. CDR3 length equals 14 residues. CDR1 is DFQATT, CDR2 SNEGSKA, per germline (reference sequence). V lost 6 bases, J lost 0 bases, and 14 bases lay in between.

The gene calls are TRBV30 and TRBJ2-1; D might be TRBD1 or TRBD2, each matching 5 bases. CDR3 length: 16 amino acids. Trimming removed 3 bases at V and 10 bases at J, with 25 bases between. Germline values: CDR1 GTSNPN, CDR2 SVGIG (reference sequence). The CDR3, as DNA: TGTGCCTGGAGCTCCCTTTTTATAGGGGCCCGAGGGGAGCAGTTCTTC. It specifies CAWSSLFIGARGEQFF.

This clonotype was found many times. V and J are TRBV29-1 and TRBJ2-7; the D gene is possibly TRBD2 (5 bases). This CDR3 has 14 amino acids. V was trimmed by 2 bases and J by 0 bases, leaving 11 bases between them. In germline, CDR1 is SQVTM, CDR2 ANQGSEA. In DNA, the CDR3 is TGCAGCGTTGAAATCTCGGGGAACTCCTACGAGCAGTACTTC. It encodes CSVEISGNSYEQYF.

This clonotype was counted at least ten times. J is TRBJ2-7 and V is TRBV5-1, with TRBD1 identical over 7 bases. The CDR3 loop spans 14 amino acids. Trimming at V came to 0 bases and at J to 0 bases, leaving 0 bases not matched to a gene. Germline V gives CDR1 SGHRS, CDR2 YFSETQ. The DNA for the CDR3 is TGCGCCAGCAGCTTGGCAGGGGGCTCCTACGAGCAGTACGTC. Its protein is CASSLAGGSYEQYV.

The sample holds a few counts of this clonotype. This chain connects TRBV4-2 to TRBJ2-5, with D possibly being TRBD1 (6 bases). CDR3 length: 15 residues. V was clipped by 4 bases and J by 1 base, with 13 bases between them. Looked up from germline, CDR1 is LGHNA and CDR2 is YNFKEQ. The CDR3 region has the DNA TGTGCCAGCAGCCCCTGGGACACAGTCCAAGAGACCCAGTACTTC. Translating it yields CASSPWDTVQETQYF.

This clonotype has at least ten counts. This chain links TRBV15 with TRBJ2-1, with 10 bases that match TRBD1. The germline gives CDR1 LNHNV, CDR2 YYDKDF (reference sequence). Trimming removed 0 bases from V and 5 bases from J; junction bases left unmatched: 10. The CDR3 is made up of 18 amino acids. The CDR3 sequence is CATSREAPGQGVNNEQFF. CDR3 bases: TGTGCCACCAGCAGAGAGGCCCCCGGACAGGGGGTAAACAATGAGCAGTTCTTC.

The table lists this clonotype with a few counts. The V and J genes are TRBV19 and TRBJ2-7; D gene ambiguous. The CDR3 sequence is 14 residues long. V was shortened by 5 bases and J by 5 bases, with 16 bases between the two germline ends. Germline loops: CDR1 LNHDA, CDR2 SQIVND (reference sequence). CDR3 in amino acids: CASSQHGPYNEQYF. In nucleotides, the CDR3 is TGTGCCAGTAGTCAGCATGGCCCCTACAACGAGCAGTACTTC.